This passage covers 26 T cell receptor beta chains from one sample sequenced in a study of Ad26.COV2.S vaccination and SARS-CoV-2 variants. Sequenced by immunoSEQ multiplex PCR; TCRdb stores in-frame clones only, minus some. Of under 400,000 clones detected, roughly 84% appear once; the ten largest clones hold around 3.6%. This sample's treatment: some 19 received Ad26.COV2.S at low or high dose, single or two shots; about five received placebo; per-sample allocation not given. Sampling was performed 63 days after the first vaccine or placebo injection. This sample comprised peripheral blood, obtained in a trial of Ad26.COV2.S vaccine versus placebo. The receptors derive from a person aged 18-65 years who received the Ad26.COV2.S COVID-19 vaccine or a placebo.

This clone was observed a handful of times. The chain uses TRBV3-1 (or the pseudogene TRBV3-2) and TRBJ2-7; unclear D gene. CDR3 size: 14 residues. Deletions cut 3 bases from V and 0 bases from J, with 9 bases between. CDR1 is LGHDT and CDR2 is YNNKEL in the germline V gene (reference sequence). CDR3 residues: CASSQLQSSYEQYF. DNA of the CDR3: TGTGCCAGCAGCCAGCTACAGAGCTCCTACGAGCAGTACTTC.

This rearrangement joins TRBV27 to TRBJ1-5; D is undetermined. The germline V gene encodes CDR1 MNHEY and CDR2 SMNVEV (reference sequence). This CDR3 comprises 15 residues. Trimming left V 0 bases short and J 5 bases short, with 11 bases between. The CDR3 DNA reads as TGTGCCAGCAGTTTATCGTGGTCCATCGATCAGCCCCAGCATTTT. It translates to CASSLSWSIDQPQHF.

The genes are TRBV19 and TRBJ1-5; 9 bases map to TRBD1. The germline gives CDR1 LNHDA, CDR2 SQIVND (reference sequence). The CDR3 extends over 16 amino acids. With V trimmed by 6 bases and J by 0 bases, 6 bases remained unmatched. CDR3 in DNA: TGTGCCAGTAGAAACCGGGACAGGGCTAGCAATCAGCCCCAGCATTTT. Translating it yields CASRNRDRASNQPQHF.

V and J are TRBV9 and TRBJ1-1; tentatively, D is TRBD1 (5 bases). V lost 0 bases, J lost 1 base, and 10 bases lay in between. This CDR3 region has 15 residues. The germline gives CDR1 SGDLS, CDR2 YYNGEE. Here the CDR3 reads CASSVEPGRNTEAFF. The CDR3, as DNA: TGTGCCAGCAGCGTAGAGCCAGGGAGGAACACTGAAGCTTTCTTT.

This clone has a handful of counts. The V call is TRBV5-1, the J call TRBJ1-6; TRBD1 is a possible D gene (5 bases). V was cut by 2 bases and J by 7 bases, with 10 bases left in between. In germline, CDR1 is SGHRS, CDR2 YFSETQ. The CDR3 contains 14 residues. CDR3 in amino acids: CASSLETENSPLHF. CDR3 nucleotide sequence: TGCGCCAGCAGCTTAGAGACAGAAAATTCACCCCTCCACTTT. Complete variable domain (other parts from reference TRBV5-1 and TRBJ1-6): KAGVTQTPRYLIKTRGQQVTLSCSPISGHRSVSWYQQTPGQGLQFLFEYFSETQRNKGNFPGRFSGRQFSNSRSEMNVSTLELGDSALYLCASSLETENSPLHFGNGTRLTVT.

CDR3 loop: CASSWTAGGTEAFF. For the CDR3, the DNA is TGTGCCAGCAGCTGGACAGCGGGTGGCACTGAAGCTTTCTTT. The chain combines TRBV5-5 with TRBJ1-1; weak D call: TRBD1 (6 bases). Between the trimmed V and J ends, which lost 3 bases and 4 bases, there was a span of 13 bases. Looked up from germline, CDR1 is SGHKS and CDR2 is YYEKEE (reference sequence). The CDR3 sequence is 14 residues long.

The chain is built from TRBV27 and TRBJ1-3; D unclear. Trimming pared 5 bases from V and 0 bases from J, leaving 8 bases between. Germline CDR1 is MNHEY and CDR2 is SMNVEV (reference sequence). The CDR3 has 14 amino acids. This chain's CDR3 is CASSLLSSGNTIYF. The CDR3 region has the DNA TGTGCCAGCAGTCTATTAAGCTCTGGAAACACCATATATTTT.

This clone was found once. The genes are TRBV6-5 and TRBJ2-5; tentatively, D is TRBD2 (5 bases). The germline CDR1 and CDR2 sequences are MNHEY and SVGAGI. The CDR3 spans 15 residues. V was clipped by 6 bases and J by 2 bases, with 16 bases between them. The CDR3 sequence: CASRTKGRGQETQYF. CDR3 nucleotide sequence: TGTGCCAGCAGGACCAAAGGGAGAGGGCAAGAGACCCAGTACTTC.

This clone is a singleton in its sample. V and J are TRBV25-1 and TRBJ2-3; tentative D call: TRBD2 (5 bases). This CDR3 comprises 16 residues. Germline loops: CDR1 MGHDK, CDR2 SYGVNS. With 3 bases removed from V and 0 bases from J, the gap between germline ends came to 13 bases. The DNA for the CDR3 is TGTGCCAGCAGTGACCCCCTGCGGACTAGCACAGATACGCAGTATTTT. Its translation is CASSDPLRTSTDTQYF.

The chain has TRBV7-9 and TRBJ1-2, with D maybe TRBD1 (5 bases). V was cut by 5 bases and J by 2 bases, with 15 bases left in between. This CDR3 contains 15 residues. CDR1 SEHNR and CDR2 FQNEAQ come from the germline V gene (reference sequence). The CDR3 region is CASSQLGGGNYGYTF. The CDR3 bases are TGTGCCAGCAGCCAGCTCGGGGGTGGCAACTATGGCTACACCTTC.

The V call is TRBV5-4, the J call TRBJ2-1; D is possibly TRBD2 (7 bases). The CDR3 has 16 residues. Per germline, CDR1 SGHNT and CDR2 YYREEE (reference sequence). Trimming stripped 1 base from V and 0 bases from J, with 11 bases between. DNA of the CDR3: TGTGCCAGCAGCTTGAGGGGGGGATACTCCTACAATGAGCAGTTCTTC. As protein: CASSLRGGYSYNEQFF. Full variable domain (remainder filled in from reference TRBV5-4 and TRBJ2-1): ETGVTQSPTHLIKTRGQQVTLRCSSQSGHNTVSWYQQALGQGPQFIFQYYREEENGRGNFPPRFSGLQFPNYSSELNVNALELDDSALYLCASSLRGGYSYNEQFFGPGTRLTVL.

The rearrangement links TRBV7-9 to TRBJ2-7; D call uncertain. Trimming shortened V by 5 bases and J by 3 bases, and 11 bases separated the two germline ends. Germline lookup yields CDR1 SEHNR and CDR2 FQNEAQ (reference sequence). CDR3 length: 13 amino acids. As DNA, the CDR3 is TGTGCCAGCAGCGCCAGCCCCCTCTACGAGCAGTACTTC. This translates into CASSASPLYEQYF.

This chain connects TRBV5-4 to TRBJ2-7; D remains unclear. This CDR3 region has 12 residues. The V end lost 1 base, the J end lost 3 bases, and 5 bases lay between the germline ends. CDR1 and CDR2 from the germline V gene are SGHNT and YYREEE (reference sequence). The CDR3: CASSLQNYEQYF. DNA for the CDR3: TGTGCCAGCAGCTTGCAAAACTACGAGCAGTACTTC.

The chain combines TRBV30 with TRBJ2-7, with D uncertain. Per germline, CDR1 GTSNPN and CDR2 SVGIG (reference sequence). The CDR3 runs 12 residues. Trimming took off 5 bases at V and 4 bases at J, with 12 bases between the two ends. CDR3 sequence reads: CAWGPIAYEQYF. The CDR3 nucleotides are TGTGCCTGGGGCCCTATCGCGTACGAGCAGTACTTC.

This clone showed up just once. The CDR3 region is CASSARVHQETQYF. CDR3 DNA: TGTGCCAGCAGCGCAAGGGTACACCAAGAGACCCAGTACTTC. The chain joins TRBV6-6 to TRBJ2-5, with D unresolved. The germline CDR1 and CDR2 sequences are MNHNY and SVGAGI (reference sequence). CDR3 length equals 14 residues. Trimming took 6 bases from V and 0 from J, leaving 11 bases between them.

V and J are TRBV18 and TRBJ1-6, with D uncertain. Germline V gene sequence: CDR1 KGHSH, CDR2 LQKENI. This CDR3 comprises 13 residues. Trimming shortened V by 3 bases and J by 7 bases, and 7 bases separated the two germline ends. CDR3: CASSPTANSPLHF. Written as DNA, the CDR3 is TGTGCCAGCTCACCGACGGCCAATTCACCCCTCCACTTT.

J is TRBJ1-6 and V is TRBV27, with TRBD1 identical over 7 bases. The germline CDR1 and CDR2 sequences are MNHEY and SMNVEV (reference sequence). This CDR3 is 16 amino acids long. With V trimmed by 6 bases and J by 6 bases, 11 bases remained unmatched. The CDR3 nucleotides read TGTGCCAGCAGAACTATACAGGGGTTCCCTAATTCACCCCTCCACTTT. The encoded protein is CASRTIQGFPNSPLHF.

The chain has TRBV3-1 (or the pseudogene TRBV3-2) and TRBJ1-1; D not certain. V lost 1 base, J lost 11 bases, and 8 bases lay in between. This CDR3 contains 11 residues. Germline V gene sequence: CDR1 LGHDT, CDR2 YNNKEL (reference sequence). DNA of the CDR3: TGTGCCAGCAGCCAAGCCTTGGTGGCTTTCTTT. The encoded protein is CASSQALVAFF.

The chain couples TRBV10-1 to TRBJ2-2, with no clear D. Germline V gene lookup returns CDR1 WNHNN and CDR2 SYGVQD (reference sequence). This CDR3 contains 19 residues. The V and J ends lost 3 bases and 3 bases respectively, with 23 bases between them. CDR3 protein: CASSDAKVQDPIDTGELFF. The CDR3 DNA sequence: TGCGCCAGCAGTGATGCGAAGGTCCAAGACCCAATTGACACCGGGGAGCTGTTTTTT.

CDR3 bases: TGTGCCAGCAGTCCAAACCCCAGTTATTCCTATAGCACAGATACGCAGTATTTT. Translation: CASSPNPSYSYSTDTQYF. V is TRBV6-2 or TRBV6-3 and J is TRBJ2-3, with D uncertain. The CDR3 spans 18 residues. Germline V gives CDR1 MNHEY, CDR2 SVGEGT. The ends were cut back, 5 bases at V and 0 bases at J, with 21 bases in the middle.

The rearrangement uses TRBV18 and TRBJ1-1; D possibly corresponds to TRBD1 (6 bases). Trimming left V 3 bases short and J 6 bases short, with 17 bases between. The CDR3 runs to 15 residues. Germline V gives CDR1 KGHSH, CDR2 LQKENI. This CDR3 is CASSPPGARGAEAFF. The CDR3 nucleotides are TGTGCCAGCTCACCCCCGGGGGCGCGAGGGGCTGAAGCTTTCTTT.

The chain links TRBV19 to TRBJ1-4, with D perhaps TRBD1 (6 bases). Germline loops: CDR1 LNHDA, CDR2 SQIVND (reference sequence). The CDR3 runs 16 residues. The germline V and J ends were trimmed by 5 bases and 0 bases, with 13 bases remaining between them. The CDR3 DNA reads as TGTGCCAGTAGTGGGGGGCGACGGGCAACTAATGAAAAACTGTTTTTT. This sequence encodes CASSGGRRATNEKLFF.

The chain recombines TRBV19 with TRBJ2-2, with TRBD1 matching 7 bases. The length of the CDR3 is 12 residues. Trimming cost V 6 bases and J 7 bases; bases outside gene matches: 2. Germline-derived CDR1 and CDR2 are LNHDA and SQIVND (reference sequence). CDR3 loop: CASSDRVGELFF. The CDR3 DNA sequence: TGTGCCAGTAGCGACAGGGTCGGGGAGCTGTTTTTT. Supplemented by reference TRBV19 and TRBJ2-2, the full variable domain reads DGGITQSPKYLFRKEGQNVTLSCEQNLNHDAMYWYRQDPGQGLRLIYYSQIVNDFQKGDIAEGYSVSREKKESFPLTVTSAQKNPTAFYLCASSDRVGELFFGEGSRLTVL.

This clone showed up just a few times. This sequence joins TRBV7-9 and TRBJ1-1; D ambiguous. The CDR3 is made up of 14 amino acids. V gave up 1 base and J gave up 4 bases, with 10 bases separating them. Germline loops: CDR1 SEHNR, CDR2 FQNEAQ (reference sequence). CDR3 bases: TGTGCCAGCAGCTTAGTACTGGCTGGCACTGAAGCTTTCTTT. Translated: CASSLVLAGTEAFF.

J is TRBJ1-1 and V is TRBV5-1; no firm D call. Per germline, CDR1 SGHRS and CDR2 YFSETQ. This CDR3 has 13 residues. V gave up 4 bases and J gave up 0 bases, with 7 bases separating them. The CDR3 coding sequence is TGCGCCAGCAGCATGGACCTGAACACTGAAGCTTTCTTT. Protein: CASSMDLNTEAFF.

CDR3 in DNA: TGTGCCAGCACCAGGGGGCTCGGAGAAAAACTGTTTTTT. Its translation: CASTRGLGEKLFF. J is TRBJ1-4 and V is TRBV3-1 (or the pseudogene TRBV3-2); 8 nucleotides match TRBD1. V trimming: 7 bases; J trimming: 8 bases; junction bases outside the gene matches: 6. Germline CDR1 is LGHDT and CDR2 is YNNKEL (reference sequence). There are 13 residues in the CDR3.